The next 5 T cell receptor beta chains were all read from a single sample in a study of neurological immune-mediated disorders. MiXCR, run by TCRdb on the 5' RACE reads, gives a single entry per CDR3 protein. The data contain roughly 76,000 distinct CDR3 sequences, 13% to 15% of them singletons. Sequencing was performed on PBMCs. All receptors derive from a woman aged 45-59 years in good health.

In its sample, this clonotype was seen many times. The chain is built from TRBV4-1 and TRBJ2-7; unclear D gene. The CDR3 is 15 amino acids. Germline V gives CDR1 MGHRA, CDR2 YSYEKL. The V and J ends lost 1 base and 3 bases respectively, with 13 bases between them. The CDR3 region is CASSQGENSYYEQYF. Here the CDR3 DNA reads TGCGCCAGCAGCCAAGGCGAAAATAGCTACTACGAGCAGTACTTC.

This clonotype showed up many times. CDR3 in amino acids: CASMEGATNEKLFF. The DNA for the CDR3 is TGCGCCAGCATGGAAGGGGCAACTAATGAAAAACTGTTTTTT. This rearrangement joins TRBV5-1 to TRBJ1-4; D possibly corresponds to TRBD1 (5 bases). This CDR3 is 14 amino acids long. V lost 6 bases, J lost 0 bases, and 9 bases lay in between. Germline CDR1 reads SGHRS; CDR2 reads YFSETQ.

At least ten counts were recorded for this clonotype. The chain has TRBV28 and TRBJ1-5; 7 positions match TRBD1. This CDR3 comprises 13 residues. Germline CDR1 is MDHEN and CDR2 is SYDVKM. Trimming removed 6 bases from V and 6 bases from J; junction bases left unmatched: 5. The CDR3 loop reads CASREGAGQPQHF. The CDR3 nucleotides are TGTGCCAGCAGGGAGGGGGCCGGTCAGCCCCAGCATTTT. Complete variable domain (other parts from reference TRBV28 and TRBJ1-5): DVKVTQSSRYLVKRTGEKVFLECVQDMDHENMFWYRQDPGLGLRLIYFSYDVKMKEKGDIPEGYSVSREKKERFSLILESASTNQTSMYLCASREGAGQPQHFGDGTRLSIL.

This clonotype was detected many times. DNA for the CDR3: TGTGCCATTCGGACTAGCGGGAGCAATGAGCAGTTCTTC. Its protein product is CAIRTSGSNEQFF. The V and J genes are TRBV12-3 or TRBV12-4 and TRBJ2-1; 13 bases line up with TRBD2. The CDR3 has 13 amino acids. The ends lost 10 bases at V and 6 bases at J; junction bases unmatched: 3.

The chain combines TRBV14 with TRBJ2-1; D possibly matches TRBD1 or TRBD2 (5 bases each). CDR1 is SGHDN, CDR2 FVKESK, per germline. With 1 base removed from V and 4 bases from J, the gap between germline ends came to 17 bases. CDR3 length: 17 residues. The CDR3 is CASSQGLLRGLYNEQFF. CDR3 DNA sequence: TGTGCCAGCAGCCAAGGACTTCTACGGGGCTTATACAATGAGCAGTTCTTC. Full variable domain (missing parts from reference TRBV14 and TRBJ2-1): EAGVTQFPSHSVIEKGQTVTLRCDPISGHDNLYWYRRVMGKEIKFLLHFVKESKQDESGMPNNRFLAERTGGTYSTLKVQPAELEDSGVYFCASSQGLLRGLYNEQFFGPGTRLTVL.